The TCR beta chain under discussion was sequenced for a study of T cell repertoires and HLA-DP antigens. Broader study findings: Against one allele, clones undetected before culture averaged around 40%; against the other, 50% to 60%.

Trimming removed 2 bases at V and 0 bases at J, with 5 bases between. Germline V gene lookup returns CDR1 SGHNT and CDR2 YYREEE (reference sequence). The CDR3 has 14 residues. Regarding this clone: Its target is unknown.

The protocol was immunoSEQ multiplex PCR, while the TCRdb copy is restricted to in-frame clones and leaves out a portion. The sample yields roughly 120,000 clones, roughly 92% seen once. This sequence joins TRBV5-4 and TRBJ1-4; the D is unclear. The receptor comes from a woman between 18 and 29 years old in good health and CMV-seronegative. Sequenced input: CD4+ T cells from PBMCs. The CDR3 here is CASSLRATNEKLFF. The CDR3 DNA reads TGTGCCAGCAGCTTACGGGCAACTAATGAAAAACTGTTTTTT.